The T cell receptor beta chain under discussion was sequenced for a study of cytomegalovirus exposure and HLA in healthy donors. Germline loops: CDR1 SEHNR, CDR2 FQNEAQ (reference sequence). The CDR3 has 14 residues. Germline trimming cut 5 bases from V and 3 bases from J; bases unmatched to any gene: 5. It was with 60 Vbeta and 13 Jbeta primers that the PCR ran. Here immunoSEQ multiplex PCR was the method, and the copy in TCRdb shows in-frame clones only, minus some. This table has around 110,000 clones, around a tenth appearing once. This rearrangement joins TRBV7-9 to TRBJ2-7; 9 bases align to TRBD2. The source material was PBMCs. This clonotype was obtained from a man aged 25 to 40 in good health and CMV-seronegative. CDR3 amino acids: CASSTPSGVYEQYF. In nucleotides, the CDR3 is TGTGCCAGCAGCACACCTAGCGGGGTCTACGAGCAGTACTTC.